One and the same sample provided the 2 T cell receptor beta chains below, sequenced in a study of cytomegalovirus exposure and HLA in healthy donors. PCR primers comprised 60 Vbeta and 13 Jbeta primers. Assay: immunoSEQ multiplex PCR; the TCRdb copy retains only in-frame clones and omits some. The top ten hold roughly 2.5% of the sample, which has 95,000 to 110,000 clones, roughly 82% seen once. The sample taken for sequencing was PBMCs. These receptors all come from a man aged 30 to 45 in good health and CMV-seropositive.

This clone was counted between two and nine times. The J gene is TRBJ1-1, the V gene TRBV6-5, with 9 bases fitting TRBD1. The CDR3 totals 15 residues. Germline CDR1 reads MNHEY; CDR2 reads SVGAGI. Germline trimming cut 5 bases from V and 5 bases from J; bases unmatched to any gene: 9. The CDR3 DNA reads as TGTGCCAGCAGTGCCCTAAGGACAGGGGTTACTGAAGCTTTCTTT. Translated, it gives CASSALRTGVTEAFF.

The V call is TRBV7-2, the J call TRBJ2-7, with a tentative D call TRBD2 (5 bases). The CDR3 has 14 amino acids. Germline V gene data show CDR1 as SGHTA and CDR2 as FQGNSA. The V and J ends lost 5 bases and 6 bases respectively, with 17 bases between them. CDR3 in DNA: TGTGCCAGCAGCCGGAAGGGTGGAGAGGGCGAGCAGTACTTC. Amino acid sequence: CASSRKGGEGEQYF.